This T cell receptor (beta chain) was identified in a study of graft-versus-host responses after intestinal transplantation (dated by TCRdb to the early 2020s). In the study overall: The transplants that recipients got were multivisceral, liver-intestinal, or isolated intestinal. The cohort enrolled some 23 intestinal transplant recipients including one retransplant, and a few patients lacking pretransplant specimens were excluded. To identify alloreactive clones, pre-transplant mixed lymphocyte reaction products were sequenced and compared with unstimulated pre-transplant donor and recipient T cells. A peak of at least 4% donor T cells among recipient peripheral blood mononuclear cells was the definition used for donor T cell macrochimerism. Every recipient was given anti-thymocyte globulin induction, then maintenance tacrolimus and steroids for roughly 3 years. Rather than going through the commercial service, samples from three later patients were sequenced in-house on an Illumina MiSeq and processed with MiXCR. After intestinal transplantation, graft-versus-host and host-versus-graft alloreactive T cell clones were followed in the graft, circulation and bone marrow using bulk TCR-beta CDR3 sequencing. Overall study outcomes, separate from this receptor: Peak levels of circulating GvH clones were associated with declines in HvG clones early after transplant. The relatively low number and heterogeneity of intestinal transplant patients limited the conclusions. GvH clones were detected in recipient bone marrow, and some appeared earlier in ileal mucosa or blood, consistent with an intestinal mucosal origin. In patients with donor T cell macrochimerism, the allografts had high GvH to HvG T cell clonal ratios.

Library construction relied on the immunoSEQ multiplex PCR assay. For most patients, genomic DNA was isolated with the Qiagen DNeasy Blood and Tissue Kit and shipped frozen to Adaptive Biotechnologies for TCR sequencing. Adaptive Biotechnologies carried out high-throughput TCR-beta CDR3 sequencing of genomic DNA for most patients. In the authors' own workflow: Adaptive's ImmunoSEQ software supplied the TCR sequencing data for around 19 patients, while MiXCR and VDJtools were used to process a few other patients. To correct CD4 versus CD8 sorting errors, sequences present in both subsets at a frequency ratio below 5:1 were removed. Because the origin of CDR3 nucleotide sequences shared between donor and recipient could not be assigned, those sequences were removed. At least 2-fold expansion over unstimulated cells and a minimum CFSE-low frequency of 0.002% (template counts) or 0.001% (read counts) were required for clones to be classified as alloreactive. Clones detected in sequenced pre-transplant spleen, lymph node, or MLR CFSE-low populations of the donor or recipient were defined as mappable. The cumulative frequency of alloreactive clones was calculated as a percentage of all sequences, weighted by copy number. In TCRdb, the immuneACCESS table is reduced to in-frame sequences with V and J assigned. These tables do not hold every clone; where another copy was compared, an unresolved V gene accounts for under half, and the others remain unexplained. V and J calls plus clone size are reproduced from that table; the DNA served to infer D and trimming. For this sample there are around 100,000 clones; around 94% appear just once. The top ten clones comprise approximately 1% of the sample.

According to the study, the label for this sample's time point signals: cells obtained before transplantation from donor or recipient. CD3+CD4+ and CD3+CD8+ populations were FACS-sorted from unstimulated pre-transplant donor and recipient cells taken from spleen or lymph nodes. Worth noting for this clone: The clone's antigen remains unknown. No base quality values were provided; no much bigger clone lies one nucleotide off.

The germline V gene (reference sequence) specifies LNHDA as CDR1 and SQIVND as CDR2. Trimming removed 3 bases from V and 2 bases from J, leaving 11 bases between the germline ends. Inclusive of the bounding cysteine and phenylalanine, the CDR3 is 14 residues long. Just CDR3 DNA is preserved here, 42 bases in frame from base 1. This clonotype was obtained from a human donor who was the organ donor for an intestinal transplant. The specimen comprised unstimulated CD8+ T cells sorted from spleen or lymph node cells, sampled before transplant. The chain uses TRBV19 and TRBJ2-7, with a tentative D gene TRBD2 over 5 matching bases. The bases are TGTGCCAGTAGTATCACACTAGAGGCCTACGAGCAGTACTTC. Its translation is CASSITLEAYEQYF. Full variable domain (CDR3 extended with the reference TRBV19 and TRBJ2-7 proteins): DGGITQSPKYLFRKEGQNVTLSCEQNLNHDAMYWYRQDPGQGLRLIYYSQIVNDFQKGDIAEGYSVSREKKESFPLTVTSAQKNPTAFYLCASSITLEAYEQYFGPGTRLTVT.